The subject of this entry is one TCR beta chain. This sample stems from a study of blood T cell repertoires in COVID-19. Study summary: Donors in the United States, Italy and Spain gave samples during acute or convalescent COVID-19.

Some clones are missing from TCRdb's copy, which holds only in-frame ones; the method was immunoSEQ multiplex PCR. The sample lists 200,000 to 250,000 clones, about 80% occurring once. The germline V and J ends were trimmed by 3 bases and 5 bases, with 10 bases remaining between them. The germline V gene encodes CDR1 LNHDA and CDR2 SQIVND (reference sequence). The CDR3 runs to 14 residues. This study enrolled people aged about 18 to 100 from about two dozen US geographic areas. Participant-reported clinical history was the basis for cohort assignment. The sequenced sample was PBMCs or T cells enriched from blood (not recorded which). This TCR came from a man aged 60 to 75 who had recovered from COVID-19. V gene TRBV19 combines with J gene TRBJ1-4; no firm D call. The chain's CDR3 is CASSIISGNEKLFF. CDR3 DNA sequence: TGTGCCAGTAGTATCATCAGCGGGAATGAAAAACTGTTTTTT.